This T cell receptor (beta chain) was sequenced during a study of blood T cell repertoires in COVID-19. Study-wide background: Researchers got acute and convalescent COVID-19 samples from the United States, Italy and Spain.

The protocol was immunoSEQ multiplex PCR, while the TCRdb copy is restricted to in-frame clones and leaves out a portion. The sample lists roughly 90,000 clones, about 89% occurring once. Seattle's enrolled individuals joined amid active infection and were then monitored longitudinally. Germline CDR1 is MNHEY and CDR2 is SMNVEV (reference sequence). The CDR3 has 15 residues. Trimming took 3 bases from V and 8 from J, leaving 19 bases between them. The V call is TRBV27, the J call TRBJ1-2; tentatively, D is TRBD1 (5 bases). The sequencing input was peripheral blood. The sequence was collected from a man aged 45-65 years with COVID-19, enrolled during active disease. The CDR3, as DNA: TGTGCCAGCAGTTTCGGCGGGACCGGGATGAGCGGCTACACCTTC. It codes for CASSFGGTGMSGYTF.